These 30 T cell receptor beta chains were sequenced from one sample in a study of tumor-infiltrating lymphocytes in primary liver carcinoma. A primer matching the constant region was used to make TCR beta cDNA from 500 to 650 ng of total RNA. Three rounds of nested multiplex PCR with slightly modified ARM-PCR produced TCR beta libraries. Rounds one and two of PCR, each of around 11 cycles, were primed with TRBV1-TRBV30 forward primers and a C-beta reverse primer. TCRdb called the multiplex PCR reads again in MiXCR, with one record for every CDR3 protein. The sample lists 300,000 to 400,000 distinct CDR3 sequences; almost 65% were seen once. In addition to blood RNA drawn from unsorted whole blood, germline DNA was extracted. Sequenced material: peripheral blood. Every receptor here comes from a middle-aged man with primary liver carcinoma and hepatitis B virus infection.

A note on this clonotype: A read error may produce the germline difference seen at one junction end. The chain combines TRBV29-1 with TRBJ2-7; maybe TRBD2 (6 bases). The V gene's germline CDR1 is SQVTM and CDR2 ANQGSEA. CDR3 length: 16 residues. This CDR3 reads CSDEGDSGTGNYEQYF. The CDR3 nucleotides are TGCAGCGATGAAGGCGACTCCGGGACTGGTAACTACGAGCAGTACTTC.

The CDR3 is CASSLALDRYNEQYF. The CDR3 region has the DNA TGTGCCAGCAGCTTAGCACTGGACCGTTACAACGAGCAGTACTTC. The J gene is TRBJ2-7, the V gene TRBV11-1; D is unresolved. V gave up 0 bases and J gave up 5 bases, with 14 bases separating them. The germline V gene encodes CDR1 SGHAT and CDR2 FQDESV (reference sequence). The CDR3 length is 15 residues.

The chain joins TRBV24-1 to TRBJ1-5; D uncertain. Trimming removed 4 bases from V and 0 bases from J, with 9 bases in between. Germline CDR1 is KGHDR and CDR2 is SFDVKD. CDR3 size: 15 residues. The CDR3 DNA reads as TGTGCCACCAGTGAGACAAGGGATAGCAATCAGCCCCAGCATTTT. It yields the protein CATSETRDSNQPQHF.

The chain combines TRBV5-1 with TRBJ2-5; the D is unclear. The CDR3 extends over 13 amino acids. CDR1 is SGHRS, CDR2 YFSETQ, per germline. V dropped 1 base and J dropped 4 bases, with 8 bases sitting between them. CDR3 amino acids: CASSLTEPETQYF. The CDR3 DNA sequence: TGCGCCAGCAGCTTGACAGAACCAGAGACCCAGTACTTC.

Worth noting for this clonotype: Sequence at one end of the junction differs from germline and may be a read error. The chain employs TRBV9 and TRBJ2-1; no reliable D call. This CDR3 spans 14 amino acids. In germline, CDR1 is SGDLS, CDR2 YYNGEE. In nucleotides, the CDR3 is TGTGCCAGCAGCGCGCCGGTACTTTACAATGGGCAGTTCTTC. Translating gives CASSAPVLYNGQFF.

The rearrangement joins TRBV24-1 to TRBJ2-5; D might be TRBD2 (6 bases). The CDR3 loop spans 13 amino acids. CDR1 and CDR2 (germline): KGHDR, SFDVKD. V lost 10 bases, J lost 3 bases, and 14 bases lay in between. CDR3 loop: CATEGIWEETQYF. In DNA, the CDR3 is TGTGCCACGGAGGGGATCTGGGAAGAGACCCAGTACTTC.

As to this clonotype: Likely a read error: the CDR3 ends without its conserved phenylalanine or tryptophan. The rearrangement uses TRBV6-5 and TRBJ2-7; a weak D match, TRBD1 (7 bases). V was clipped by 10 bases and J by 10 bases, with 26 bases between them. CDR1 and CDR2 (germline): MNHEY, SVGAGI. This CDR3 comprises 14 residues. The CDR3 sequence: CATKGGTALRDQYL. The CDR3 DNA is TGTGCCACTAAGGGCGGGACAGCATTACGAGATCAGTACCTC.

This clonotype appeared once. A much larger clone differs from this one at a single base, so this may be a read error. The chain links TRBV6-2 or TRBV6-3 to TRBJ2-2, with D possibly TRBD2 on 6 matching bases. The CDR3 loop spans 17 amino acids. Germline V gene lookup returns CDR1 MNHEY and CDR2 SVGEGT. V was trimmed by 1 base and J by 1 base, leaving 13 bases between them. CDR3 residues: CASSYYERGVNTGELFF. The CDR3 DNA sequence: TGTGCCAGCAGTTACTACGAACGCGGGGTGAACACCGGGGAGCTGTTTTTT.

Remarks on this clonotype: Given the absence of the conserved phenylalanine or tryptophan at the CDR3 end, a read error is likely. The J gene is TRBJ1-1, the V gene TRBV29-1; perhaps TRBD1 as D (6 bases). CDR3 length: 13 amino acids. Germline values: CDR1 SQVTM, CDR2 ANQGSEA. As DNA, the CDR3 is TGCGGCGTCCAGGACAGAAAGAACACTGAAGCTTTCTTA. Its translation is CGVQDRKNTEAFL.

This clonotype has a single count. A much larger clone differs by one base, so this may be a read error. This CDR3 fails to terminate in the conserved phenylalanine or tryptophan, so it likely reflects a read error. V usage is TRBV29-1 and J usage is TRBJ2-3, with TRBD2 matching 11 bases. Germline lookup yields CDR1 SQVTM and CDR2 ANQGSEA. The trim removed 3 bases at V and 8 bases at J, leaving 10 bases unmatched. CDR3 length equals 15 residues. Here the CDR3 reads CSVDVSGRGQGTQYY. The CDR3 coding sequence is TGCAGCGTTGATGTTAGCGGGAGGGGTCAGGGTACGCAGTATTAT.

In regard to this clonotype: Being one base from a much bigger clone, this may be a read error. The rearrangement uses TRBV6-1 and TRBJ2-2; TRBD2 agrees at 9 bases. Per the germline V gene, CDR1 is MNHNS and CDR2 is SASEGT. The CDR3 runs to 13 residues. The V gene end was trimmed by 10 bases and the J gene end by 11 bases; junction bases not matched to a gene: 11. CDR3: CAIPASGNRELFF. For the CDR3, the DNA is TGTGCCATCCCGGCTAGCGGGAATCGAGAGCTGTTTTTT.

With respect to this clonotype: The missing conserved phenylalanine or tryptophan at the end of this CDR3 makes a read error likely. Because the CDR3's place on the DNA is in doubt, the DNA is left out and the CDR3 is given as listed by TCRdb. The V gene is TRBV5-3, the J gene TRBJ2-3; no check of the table's D call, TRBD1, against the DNA was made. TRBV5-3 counts as an open reading frame of uncertain function. Including both end residues, the CDR3 is 14 amino acids long. CDR3 region: CARSSTSGRRPCCD.

The rearrangement uses TRBV4-1 and TRBJ2-2; 8 bases align to TRBD1. V dropped 7 bases and J dropped 5; count of bases not matched to a gene: 12. The V gene's germline CDR1 is MGHRA and CDR2 YSYEKL. The CDR3 is 16 residues long. CDR3 coding DNA: TGCGCCAGCAACTATCAGGACAGGGCGTTAACCGGGGAGCTGTTTTTT. Protein sequence: CASNYQDRALTGELFF.

With regard to this clonotype: A read error may be the cause here, since a much bigger clone is one base away. In DNA form, the CDR3 reads TGTGCCAGCAGCCCCCGGAATACCGGGGACCTGTTTTTT. Amino acid sequence: CASSPRNTGDLFF. The gene calls are TRBV5-6 and TRBJ2-2; either TRBD1 or TRBD2 may fit D (5 bases each). Germline V CDR1 and CDR2: SGHDT, YYEEEE. The CDR3 totals 13 residues.

The rearrangement joins TRBV11-2 to TRBJ2-2; tentatively, D is TRBD2 (5 bases). Deletions cut 9 bases from V and 4 bases from J, with 18 bases between. This CDR3 spans 15 amino acids. Germline CDR1 is SGHAT and CDR2 is FQNNGV. CDR3 coding DNA: TGTGCCAGTAGCCGAACGGCAGCGGTCACCGGGGAGCTGTTTTTT. It encodes CASSRTAAVTGELFF.

This clonotype appeared once. The junction does not match germline at one end; this may be a read error. The chain joins TRBV4-3 to TRBJ2-5, with D possibly called TRBD1 or TRBD2 (5 bases each). Looked up from germline, CDR1 is LGHNA and CDR2 is YSLEER. The CDR3 is made up of 16 amino acids. CDR3 loop: CDSSQAGRVGTETQYF. As DNA, the CDR3 is TGCGACAGCAGCCAAGCTGGTCGAGTCGGGACGGAGACCCAGTACTTC.

The chain employs TRBV10-3 and TRBJ2-7, with TRBD1 identical over 8 bases. Germline V gene data show CDR1 as ENHRY and CDR2 as SYGVKD. The ends lost 2 bases at V and 7 bases at J; junction bases unmatched: 4. There are 13 residues in the CDR3. The CDR3 region is CAISEGQGYEQYF. DNA for the CDR3: TGTGCCATCAGTGAGGGACAGGGCTATGAGCAGTACTTC.

Notes on this clonotype: A read error may be the cause here, since a much bigger clone is one base away. The chain combines TRBV7-8 with TRBJ1-1; D is unclear. The CDR3 is 13 amino acids. The V gene lost 7 bases and the J gene lost 5 bases, with 14 bases spanning the gap. The germline CDR1 and CDR2 sequences are SGHVS and FQNEAQ. CDR3 sequence (DNA): TGTGCCAGCAACCTGGACCTAAGAACTGAAGCTTTCTTT. Protein product: CASNLDLRTEAFF.

As regards this clonotype: One end of the junction fails to match germline, which may point to a read error. The rearrangement joins TRBV6-2 or TRBV6-3 to TRBJ2-6; TRBD2 agrees at 8 bases. This CDR3 has 13 amino acids. CDR1 MNHEY and CDR2 SVGEGT come from the germline V gene. For the CDR3, the DNA is TGTGCCATCACCCTCGGGGGGGCCAGCGTCCTGACTTTC. Translated: CAITLGGASVLTF.

The rearrangement uses TRBV11-1 and TRBJ2-5; D is unclear. The CDR3 extends over 14 amino acids. The V and J ends lost 5 bases and 5 bases respectively, with 15 bases between them. In germline, CDR1 is SGHAT, CDR2 FQDESV (reference sequence). Here the CDR3 DNA reads TGTGCCAGCAGCCCAGAGCGAGTAAGGGAGACCCAGTACTTC. This codes for CASSPERVRETQYF.

CDR3 in amino acids: CSVGLAATVGLFF. In DNA form, the CDR3 reads TGCAGCGTTGGGCTAGCTGCCACCGTGGGGCTGTTTTTT. The chain recombines TRBV29-1 with TRBJ2-2; D perhaps matches TRBD2 (5 bases). This CDR3 has 13 residues. Germline CDR1 and CDR2: SQVTM and ANQGSEA. V lost 4 bases and J lost 13, with 19 bases in between.

The chain uses TRBV4-1 and TRBJ1-5, with D possibly being TRBD1 (5 bases). From germline, CDR1 is MGHRA and CDR2 YSYEKL. The CDR3 has 18 residues. Trimming took off 3 bases at V and 5 bases at J, with 23 bases between the two ends. CDR3 amino acids: CASSQDKTGTHSDQPQHF. In DNA form, the CDR3 reads TGCGCCAGCAGCCAGGATAAAACAGGAACGCATTCTGATCAGCCCCAGCATTTT.

V gene TRBV5-6 combines with J gene TRBJ1-2, with 8 positions matching TRBD1. From germline, CDR1 is SGHDT and CDR2 YYEEEE. CDR3 length: 16 amino acids. Trimming took 0 bases from V and 5 from J; bases not matched to a gene: 9. DNA of the CDR3: TGTGCCAGCAGCTTGGATGGGTCCAGGGGGCGTTATGGCTACACCTTC. It translates to CASSLDGSRGRYGYTF.

The chain employs TRBV6-2 or TRBV6-3 and TRBJ2-5, with D possibly being TRBD2 (5 bases). CDR3 length equals 15 residues. Trimming removed 0 bases at V and 5 bases at J, with 13 bases between. Germline-derived CDR1 and CDR2 are MNHEY and SVGEGT. This CDR3 is CASSYSRVSWETQYF. CDR3 bases: TGTGCCAGCAGTTACTCGAGGGTATCCTGGGAGACCCAGTACTTC.

In the case of this clonotype: The junction shows a germline mismatch at one end, possibly a read error. Written as DNA, the CDR3 is TGTGCTAGCAGCTCCAATAGCAAGAGTGTCACCGTGGAGCTGTTTTTT. Its translation: CASSSNSKSVTVELFF. The chain joins TRBV11-3 to TRBJ2-2; unclear D gene. The CDR3 totals 16 residues. Germline values: CDR1 SGHNT, CDR2 YENEEA.

Many counts were recorded for this clonotype. The chain is built from TRBV11-3 and TRBJ2-2; D call uncertain. The CDR3 has 13 amino acids. Trimming stripped 0 bases from V and 8 bases from J, with 7 bases between. CDR1 SGHNT and CDR2 YENEEA come from the germline V gene. The CDR3 DNA follows: TGTGCCAGCAGCTTAGACAGTCCTGGGGAGCTGTTTTTT. Translation: CASSLDSPGELFF.

The chain employs TRBV14 and TRBJ2-5, with a weak D call TRBD1 (6 bases). Germline loops: CDR1 SGHDN, CDR2 FVKESK. This CDR3 is 16 amino acids long. V was trimmed by 4 bases and J by 0 bases, leaving 15 bases between them. In DNA form, the CDR3 reads TGTGCCAGCAGCCCGGCCGGGACACCGTACCAAGAGACCCAGTACTTC. Amino acids: CASSPAGTPYQETQYF.

This clonotype was recorded at least ten times. The V and J genes are TRBV11-2 and TRBJ2-1; TRBD1 might be the D (6 bases). The V gene lost 0 bases and the J gene lost 8 bases, with 20 bases spanning the gap. The CDR3 is 17 amino acids. The germline CDR1 and CDR2 sequences are SGHAT and FQNNGV. In nucleotides, the CDR3 is TGTGCCAGCAGCTTAGATCTTACGGACAGAGGGACGGATGAGCAGTTCTTC. Translated: CASSLDLTDRGTDEQFF. Full variable domain (remainder filled in from reference TRBV11-2 and TRBJ2-1): EAGVAQSPRYKIIEKRQSVAFWCNPISGHATLYWYQQILGQGPKLLIQFQNNGVVDDSQLPKDRFSAERLKGVDSTLKIQPAKLEDSAVYLCASSLDLTDRGTDEQFFGPGTRLTVL.

Comments on this clonotype: A much larger clonotype is one base distant, so this may be a read error. The gene calls are TRBV4-2 and TRBJ1-2, with D unclear. The length of the CDR3 is 14 residues. Trimming removed 2 bases from V and 7 bases from J, with 14 bases in between. Germline-derived CDR1 and CDR2 are LGHNA and YNFKEQ. CDR3 DNA sequence: TGTGCCAGCAGCCAAAAACTGGTACAGCGTGGCTACACCTTC. Translated: CASSQKLVQRGYTF.

Worth noting for this clonotype: This is likely a read error, given that the CDR3 carries no conserved phenylalanine or tryptophan at its end. Because the CDR3's place on the DNA is in doubt, the DNA is left out and the CDR3 is given as listed by TCRdb. V usage is TRBV6-2 or TRBV6-3 and J usage is TRBJ2-7; the table's D call of TRBD2 was not tested on the DNA. Inclusive of both ends, the CDR3 amounts to 12 amino acids. CDR1 is MNHEY and CDR2 is SVGEGT in the germline V gene. CDR3 loop: CASSYGREKKYL.